Below, one TCR beta chain is given with its context. Its specificity is not known. The record originates from a study of response to subunit inactivated influenza vaccine. Notes on the study in general: It was suggested by the authors that few new T cells are recruited by each seasonal influenza vaccination.

TCRdb itself ran the RT-PCR reads through MiXCR, one entry per CDR3 protein. Of approximately 570,000 distinct CDR3 sequences listed, less than 10% were seen once; the top ten hold 13%. The CDR3 consists of 15 residues. Germline V gene data show CDR1 as SGHDT and CDR2 as YYEEEE. Unmatched junction bases numbered 11, after V lost 5 bases and J lost 7 bases. This clonotype originated in a man between 45 and 75 years old who received an inactivated influenza vaccine. The sample consisted of PBMCs from blood, taken about 24 months after vaccination. The gene calls are TRBV5-6 and TRBJ2-2, with TRBD2 matching 7 bases. The CDR3 loop is CASSPLAGEDGELFF. The CDR3 DNA reads as TGTGCCAGCAGTCCTCTGGCGGGAGAGGACGGGGAGCTGTTTTTT.